The clone carrying this T cell receptor (beta chain) was detected a few times. Each single cDNA molecule received a unique molecular identifier. TCRdb itself ran the 5' RACE reads through MiXCR, one entry per CDR3 protein. The sample has 75,000 to 90,000 distinct CDR3 sequences; around 13% are singletons. The sample is drawn from a study of early T cells in non-severe SARS-CoV-2 infection. Looking at the study overall: Whole-blood bulk RNA, unsorted, was sequenced, and chains were unpaired.

The CDR3 totals 14 residues. Germline V gene sequence: CDR1 MNHEY, CDR2 SMNVEV (reference sequence). The V end lost 4 bases, the J end lost 1 base, and 11 bases lay between the germline ends. The TCR was taken from an adult who was a healthcare worker with PCR-confirmed SARS-CoV-2 infection or an uninfected control (not recorded which). The material sequenced was whole blood. The chain couples TRBV27 to TRBJ2-7, with TRBD2 as a possible D gene (5 bases). The DNA of the CDR3 is TGTGCCAGCAGTTCCCGGGAAAGATCCTACGAGCAGTACTTC. Its protein is CASSSRERSYEQYF.